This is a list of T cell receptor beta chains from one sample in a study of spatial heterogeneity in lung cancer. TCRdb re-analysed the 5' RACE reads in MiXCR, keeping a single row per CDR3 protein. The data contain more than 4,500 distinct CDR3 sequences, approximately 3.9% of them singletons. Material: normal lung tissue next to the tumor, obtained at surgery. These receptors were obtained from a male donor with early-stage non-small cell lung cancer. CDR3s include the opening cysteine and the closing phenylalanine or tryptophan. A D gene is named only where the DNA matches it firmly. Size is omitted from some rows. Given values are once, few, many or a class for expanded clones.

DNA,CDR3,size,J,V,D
TGCAGCGTGGACTTTTTCGGCACTGAAGCTTTCTTT,CSVDFFGTEAFF,many,TRBJ1-1,TRBV29-1,NA
TGTGCCAGCAGCGCGGGACAGGGGGCTTTGAACACTGAAGCTTTCTTT,CASSAGQGALNTEAFF,many,TRBJ1-1,TRBV7-2,TRBD1
TGTGCCAGCAAGTACGGGGGAGCGTCGAGCTCCTACGAGCAGTACTTC,CASKYGGASSSYEQYF,medium-sized,TRBJ2-7,TRBV27,NA
TGTGCCAGCAGTGGGCCAGGGGGCCGGGAGACCCAGTACTTC,CASSGPGGRETQYF,medium-sized,TRBJ2-5,TRBV6-1,TRBD1
TGTGCCAGCAGCCCAGGACAGGGTAGGCCAAATAACAATGAGCAGTTCTTC,CASSPGQGRPNNNEQFF,many,TRBJ2-1,TRBV7-3,TRBD1
TGTGCCAGCAGCCAGGGACAGGGGGCCTGCACAGATACGCAGTATTTT,CASSQGQGACTDTQYF,NA,TRBJ2-3,TRBV14,TRBD1
TGTGCCATCGGACTAGCGGGAGATCATGAGCAGTTCTTC,CAIGLAGDHEQFF,medium-sized,TRBJ2-1,TRBV24-1,TRBD2
TGTGCCAGCAGCTTCGACGGTAGAATCAATCCCCAGCATTTT,CASSFDGRINPQHF,many,TRBJ1-5,TRBV7-2,NA
TGTGCCAGCAGCTTCCCGCAGCCCGGGCAGTTCTTC,CASSFPQPGQFF,medium-sized,TRBJ2-1,TRBV7-2,NA
TGTGCCAGCAGCGTTGGGACAGCCAATGAGCAGTTCTTC,CASSVGTANEQFF,medium-sized,TRBJ2-1,TRBV7-3,TRBD1
TGTGCCAGCAGCCAAAGTGCGGTTAATTCACCCCTCCACTTT,CASSQSAVNSPLHF,few,TRBJ1-6,TRBV3-1,NA
TGTGCCACCACCCCACGACGGACAGGCACCATGAACACTGAAGCTTTCTTT,CATTPRRTGTMNTEAFF,many,TRBJ1-1,TRBV15,TRBD1
TGTGCCAGCAGCTCCTGTACCACTGAAGCTTTCTTT,CASSSCTTEAFF,many,TRBJ1-1,TRBV5-4,NA
TGCGCCAGCAGCTTAGGGACAGGGGTCTACGAGCAGTACTTC,CASSLGTGVYEQYF,many,TRBJ2-7,TRBV5-1,TRBD1
TGTGCCAGCAGCCCAAGGGGTGGGGGCTGGACTGAAGCTTTCTTT,CASSPRGGGWTEAFF,many,TRBJ1-1,TRBV9,NA
TGTGCCAGCAGCTTACTAGCGAACGCGAACACCGGGGAGCTGTTTTTT,CASSLLANANTGELFF,many,TRBJ2-2,TRBV2,TRBD2
TGCAGTGCTAGACCTTACCTCTGGTATGACCAAGAGACCCAGTACTTC,CSARPYLWYDQETQYF,many,TRBJ2-5,TRBV20-1,NA